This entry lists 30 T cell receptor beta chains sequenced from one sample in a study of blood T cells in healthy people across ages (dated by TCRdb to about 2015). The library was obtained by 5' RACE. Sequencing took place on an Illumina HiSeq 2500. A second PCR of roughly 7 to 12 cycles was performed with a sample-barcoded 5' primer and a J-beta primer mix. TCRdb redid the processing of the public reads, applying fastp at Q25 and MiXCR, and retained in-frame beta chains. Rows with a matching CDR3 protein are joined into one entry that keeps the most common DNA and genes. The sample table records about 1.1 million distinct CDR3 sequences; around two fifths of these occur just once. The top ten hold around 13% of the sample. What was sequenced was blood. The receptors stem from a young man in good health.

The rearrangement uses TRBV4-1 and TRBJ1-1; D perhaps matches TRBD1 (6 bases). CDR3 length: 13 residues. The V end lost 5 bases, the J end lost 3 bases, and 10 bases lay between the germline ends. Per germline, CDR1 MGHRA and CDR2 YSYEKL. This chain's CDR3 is CASSKDRDTEAFF. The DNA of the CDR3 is TGCGCCAGCAGCAAGGACAGAGACACTGAAGCTTTCTTT.

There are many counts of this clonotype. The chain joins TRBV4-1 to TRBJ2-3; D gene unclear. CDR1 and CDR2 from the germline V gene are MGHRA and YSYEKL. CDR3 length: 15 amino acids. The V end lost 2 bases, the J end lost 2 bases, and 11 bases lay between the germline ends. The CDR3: CASSQYYGSTDTQYF. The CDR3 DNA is TGCGCCAGCAGCCAATATTACGGATCCACAGATACGCAGTATTTT.

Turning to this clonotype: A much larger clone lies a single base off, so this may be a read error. The DNA of the CDR3 is TGTGCCAGCAGTTTCGGCCTCGGACAGGGCAACAATGAGCAGTACTTC. Its protein is CASSFGLGQGNNEQYF. The rearrangement uses TRBV27 and TRBJ2-4, with 8 nucleotides matching TRBD1. The CDR3 totals 16 residues. Germline CDR1 MNHEY, CDR2 SMNVEV (reference sequence). Trimming removed 3 bases from V and 13 bases from J; junction bases left unmatched: 17.

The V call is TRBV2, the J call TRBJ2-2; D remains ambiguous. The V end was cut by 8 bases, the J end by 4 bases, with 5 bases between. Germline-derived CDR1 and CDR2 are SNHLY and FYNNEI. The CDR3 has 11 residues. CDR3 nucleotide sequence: TGTGCCAGCCACCGCACCGGGGAGCTGTTTTTT. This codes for CASHRTGELFF.

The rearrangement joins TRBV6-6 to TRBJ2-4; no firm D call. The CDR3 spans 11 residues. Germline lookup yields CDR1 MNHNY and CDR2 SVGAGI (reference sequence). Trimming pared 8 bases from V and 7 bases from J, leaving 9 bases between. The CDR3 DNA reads TGTGCCAGCGCCCTTCCTAACATTCAGTACTTC. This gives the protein CASALPNIQYF.

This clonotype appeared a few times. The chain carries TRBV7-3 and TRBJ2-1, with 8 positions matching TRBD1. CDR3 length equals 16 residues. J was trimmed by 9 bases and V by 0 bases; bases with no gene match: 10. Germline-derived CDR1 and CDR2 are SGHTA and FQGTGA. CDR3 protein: CASSLTLRQGASEQFF. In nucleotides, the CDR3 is TGTGCCAGCAGCTTAACGTTACGGCAGGGGGCCAGTGAGCAGTTCTTC.

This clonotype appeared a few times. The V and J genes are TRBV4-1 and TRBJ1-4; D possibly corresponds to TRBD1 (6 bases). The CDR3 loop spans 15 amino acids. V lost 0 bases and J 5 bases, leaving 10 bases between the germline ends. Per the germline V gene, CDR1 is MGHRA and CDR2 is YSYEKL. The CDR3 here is CASSQELGTNEKLFF. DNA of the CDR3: TGCGCCAGCAGCCAAGAATTGGGGACAAATGAAAAACTGTTTTTT.

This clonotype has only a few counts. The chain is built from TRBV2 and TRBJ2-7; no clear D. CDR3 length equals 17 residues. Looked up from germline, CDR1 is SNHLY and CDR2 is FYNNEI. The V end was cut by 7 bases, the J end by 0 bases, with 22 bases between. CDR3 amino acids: CASIGPGVEVSSYEQYF. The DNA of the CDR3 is TGTGCCAGCATTGGCCCTGGGGTAGAGGTAAGCTCCTACGAGCAGTACTTC.

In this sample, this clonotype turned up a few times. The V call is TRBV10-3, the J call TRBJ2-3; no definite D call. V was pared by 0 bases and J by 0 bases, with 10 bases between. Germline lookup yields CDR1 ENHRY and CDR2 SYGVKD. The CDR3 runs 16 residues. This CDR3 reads CAISESWTSSTDTQYF. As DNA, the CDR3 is TGTGCCATCAGTGAGTCATGGACCTCTAGCACAGATACGCAGTATTTT.

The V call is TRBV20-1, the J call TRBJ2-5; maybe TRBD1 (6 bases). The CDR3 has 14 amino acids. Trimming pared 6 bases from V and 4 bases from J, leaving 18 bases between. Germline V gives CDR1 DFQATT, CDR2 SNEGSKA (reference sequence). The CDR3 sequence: CSAPKGRGVETQYF. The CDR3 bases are TGCAGTGCCCCAAAGGGCAGGGGTGTAGAGACCCAGTACTTC.

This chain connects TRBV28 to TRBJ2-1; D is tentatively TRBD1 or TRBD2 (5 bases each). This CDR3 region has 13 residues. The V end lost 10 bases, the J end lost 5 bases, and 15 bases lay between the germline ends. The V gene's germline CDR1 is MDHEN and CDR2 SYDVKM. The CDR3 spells CAIFEGLHNEQFF. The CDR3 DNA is TGTGCCATTTTCGAGGGGCTCCACAATGAGCAGTTCTTC.

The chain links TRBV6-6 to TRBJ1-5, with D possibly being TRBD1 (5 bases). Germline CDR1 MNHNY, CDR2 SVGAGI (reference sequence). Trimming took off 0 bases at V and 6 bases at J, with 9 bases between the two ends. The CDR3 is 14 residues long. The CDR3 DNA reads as TGTGCCAGCAGTTACTCGGGGGAGCCTCAGCCCCAGCATTTT. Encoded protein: CASSYSGEPQPQHF.

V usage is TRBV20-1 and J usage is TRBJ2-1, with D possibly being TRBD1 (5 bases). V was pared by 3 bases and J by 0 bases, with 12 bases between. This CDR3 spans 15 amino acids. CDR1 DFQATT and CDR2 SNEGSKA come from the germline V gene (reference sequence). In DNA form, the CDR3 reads TGCAGTGCTAGGGATACAGGAGACTCCTACAATGAGCAGTTCTTC. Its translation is CSARDTGDSYNEQFF.

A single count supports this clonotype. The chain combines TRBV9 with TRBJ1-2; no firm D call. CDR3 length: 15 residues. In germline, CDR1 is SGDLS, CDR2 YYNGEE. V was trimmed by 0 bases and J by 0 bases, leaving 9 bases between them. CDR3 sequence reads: CASSVGNLANYGYTF. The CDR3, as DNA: TGTGCCAGCAGCGTAGGGAACTTAGCTAACTATGGCTACACCTTC. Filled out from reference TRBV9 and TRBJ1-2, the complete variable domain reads DSGVTQTPKHLITATGQRVTLRCSPRSGDLSVYWYQQSLDQGLQFLIQYYNGEERAKGNILERFSAQQFPDLHSELNLSSLELGDSALYFCASSVGNLANYGYTFGSGTRLTVV.

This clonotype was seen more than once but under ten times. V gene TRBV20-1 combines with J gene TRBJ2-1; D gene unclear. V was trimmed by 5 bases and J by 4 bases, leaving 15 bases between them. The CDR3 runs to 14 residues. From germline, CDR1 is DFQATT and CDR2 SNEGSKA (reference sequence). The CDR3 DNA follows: TGCAGTGCTCCCAACCCGGCCCTGTACAATGAGCAGTTCTTC. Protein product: CSAPNPALYNEQFF.

The CDR3 coding sequence is TGCAGTGCTAACCAGAACACTGAAGCTTTCTTT. It codes for CSANQNTEAFF. This chain uses TRBV20-1 with TRBJ1-1, with D hard to call. The length of the CDR3 is 11 residues. V shed 4 bases and J shed 1 base, with 4 bases lying between them. Germline V gives CDR1 DFQATT, CDR2 SNEGSKA (reference sequence).

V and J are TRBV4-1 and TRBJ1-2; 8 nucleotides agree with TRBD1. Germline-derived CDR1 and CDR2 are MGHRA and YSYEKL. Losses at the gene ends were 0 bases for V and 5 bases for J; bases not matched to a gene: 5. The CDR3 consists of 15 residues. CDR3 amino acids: CASSQEGTGGYGYTF. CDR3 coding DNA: TGCGCCAGCAGCCAAGAAGGCACAGGGGGATATGGCTACACCTTC.

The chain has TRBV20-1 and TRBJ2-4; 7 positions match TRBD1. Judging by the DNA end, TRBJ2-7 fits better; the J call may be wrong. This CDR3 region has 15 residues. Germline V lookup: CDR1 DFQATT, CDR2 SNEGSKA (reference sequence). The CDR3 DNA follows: TGCAGTGCTAGTTCTGGGACAGCGATACCCCACGAGCAGTACTTC. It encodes CSASSGTAIPHEQYF.

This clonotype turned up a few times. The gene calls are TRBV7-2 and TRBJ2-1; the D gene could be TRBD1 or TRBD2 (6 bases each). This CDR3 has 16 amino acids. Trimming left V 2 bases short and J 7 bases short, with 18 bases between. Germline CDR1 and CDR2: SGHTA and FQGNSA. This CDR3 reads CASSLSFLRGGNEQFF. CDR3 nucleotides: TGTGCCAGCAGCTTATCCTTTCTCCGAGGGGGGAATGAGCAGTTCTTC.

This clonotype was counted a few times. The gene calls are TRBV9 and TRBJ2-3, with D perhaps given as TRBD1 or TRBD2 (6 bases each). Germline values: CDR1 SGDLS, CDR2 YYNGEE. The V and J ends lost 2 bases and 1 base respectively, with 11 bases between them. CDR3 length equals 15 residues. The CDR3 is CASSVSGAGTDTQYF. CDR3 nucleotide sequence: TGTGCCAGCAGCGTTTCGGGGGCCGGCACAGATACGCAGTATTTT. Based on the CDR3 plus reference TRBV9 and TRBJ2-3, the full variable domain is DSGVTQTPKHLITATGQRVTLRCSPRSGDLSVYWYQQSLDQGLQFLIQYYNGEERAKGNILERFSAQQFPDLHSELNLSSLELGDSALYFCASSVSGAGTDTQYFGPGTRLTVL.

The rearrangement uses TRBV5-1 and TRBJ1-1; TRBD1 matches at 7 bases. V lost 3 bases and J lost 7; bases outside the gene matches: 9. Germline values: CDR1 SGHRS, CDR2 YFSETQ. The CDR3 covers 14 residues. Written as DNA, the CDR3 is TGCGCCAGCAGCTCGTCAGGGGGAACGAATGAAGCTTTCTTT. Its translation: CASSSSGGTNEAFF.

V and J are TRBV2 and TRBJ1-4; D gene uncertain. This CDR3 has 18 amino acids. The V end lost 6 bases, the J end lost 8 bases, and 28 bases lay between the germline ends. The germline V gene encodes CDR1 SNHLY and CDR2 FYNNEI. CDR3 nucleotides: TGTGCCAGCAGCGAACCCAGGTCGACCGGTGGGGTGACGGAAAAACTGTTTTTT. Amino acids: CASSEPRSTGGVTEKLFF.

The CDR3 loop is CASSHTDSTYGYTF. The CDR3 nucleotides are TGTGCCAGCAGCCACACGGACAGCACTTATGGCTACACCTTC. V usage is TRBV2 and J usage is TRBJ1-2; D may be TRBD1 (6 bases). The CDR3 is 14 residues long. The germline gives CDR1 SNHLY, CDR2 FYNNEI. Trimming took 6 bases from V and 5 from J, leaving 16 bases between them.

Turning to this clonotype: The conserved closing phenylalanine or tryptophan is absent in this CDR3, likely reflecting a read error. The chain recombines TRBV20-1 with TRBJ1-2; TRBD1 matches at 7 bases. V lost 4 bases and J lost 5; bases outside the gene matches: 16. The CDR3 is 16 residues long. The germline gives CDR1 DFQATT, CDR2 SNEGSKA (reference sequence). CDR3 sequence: CSAKPLIGTDLYGYTL. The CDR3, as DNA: TGCAGTGCTAAACCCTTAATCGGGACAGATCTTTATGGCTACACCTTG.

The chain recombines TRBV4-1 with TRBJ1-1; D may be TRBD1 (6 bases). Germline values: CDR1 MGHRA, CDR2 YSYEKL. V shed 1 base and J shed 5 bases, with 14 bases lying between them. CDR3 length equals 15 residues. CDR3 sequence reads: CASSQGQGLRTEAFF. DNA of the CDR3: TGCGCCAGCAGCCAAGGTCAGGGGCTACGGACTGAAGCTTTCTTT.

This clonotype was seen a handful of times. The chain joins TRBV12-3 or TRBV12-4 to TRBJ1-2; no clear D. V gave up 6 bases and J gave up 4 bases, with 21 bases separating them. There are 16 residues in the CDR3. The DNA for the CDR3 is TGTGCCAGCAGCCCTCTGGGTCGCGGCTACCTCTATGGCTACACCTTC. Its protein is CASSPLGRGYLYGYTF.

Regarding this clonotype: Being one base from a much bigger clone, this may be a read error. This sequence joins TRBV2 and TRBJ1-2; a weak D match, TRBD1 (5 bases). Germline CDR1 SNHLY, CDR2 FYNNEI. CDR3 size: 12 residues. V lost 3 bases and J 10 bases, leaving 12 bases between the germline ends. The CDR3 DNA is TGTGCCAGCAGTGATCTACAGGAGGACTACACCTTC. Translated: CASSDLQEDYTF.

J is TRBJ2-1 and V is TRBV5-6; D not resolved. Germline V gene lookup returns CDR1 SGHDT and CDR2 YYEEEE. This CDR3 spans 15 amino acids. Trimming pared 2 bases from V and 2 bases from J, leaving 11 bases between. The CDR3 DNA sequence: TGTGCCAGCAGCTTAACTCGGCAAACCTACAATGAGCAGTTCTTC. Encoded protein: CASSLTRQTYNEQFF.

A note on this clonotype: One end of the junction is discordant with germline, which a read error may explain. The CDR3: CVSSLRVVHYEQYF. In nucleotides, the CDR3 is TGTGTCAGCAGTTTAAGGGTTGTCCACTACGAGCAGTACTTC. The V and J genes are TRBV12-3 or TRBV12-4 and TRBJ2-5; D gene ambiguous. The J call may not be correct, given that the DNA end is closer to TRBJ2-7. The CDR3 length is 14 residues.

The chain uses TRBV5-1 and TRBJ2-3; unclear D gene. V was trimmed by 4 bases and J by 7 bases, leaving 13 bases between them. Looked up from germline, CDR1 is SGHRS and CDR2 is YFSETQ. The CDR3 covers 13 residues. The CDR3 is CASSRAVTNTQYF. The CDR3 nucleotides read TGCGCCAGCAGCCGAGCAGTGACGAATACGCAGTATTTT.